This T cell receptor (beta chain) was sequenced during a study of blood T cell repertoires in COVID-19. Looking at the study overall: The United States, Italy and Spain supplied acute and convalescent COVID-19 samples. PBMCs, B-cell-depleted T cells, or T cells provided the cDNA or gDNA that made up the material.

How the authors handled the data: Amplification of reference gene primers was used by the study to estimate nucleated cell counts. Repertoires were generated with immunoSEQ multiplex PCR, while TCRdb's copy carries only in-frame clones and drops some. V and J calls and clone size come straight from that table; D and trimming were deduced from the DNA. The sample has fewer than 350,000 clones, around 89% seen once. CDR3 length equals 14 residues. With 2 bases removed from V and 0 bases from J, the gap between germline ends came to 8 bases. Looked up from germline, CDR1 is SGHVS and CDR2 is FQNEAQ. Sequences were obtained from peripheral blood. V gene TRBV7-8 combines with J gene TRBJ2-7, with D possibly matching TRBD2 (5 bases). This receptor was identified in a man aged 40-55 years with acute or convalescent COVID-19. Here the CDR3 reads CASSLLTSSYEQYF. The CDR3 DNA is TGTGCCAGCAGCTTACTTACTAGCTCCTACGAGCAGTACTTC.